This record looks at one TCR beta chain sequence and its context. The data belong to a study of TIL therapy for anti-PD-1-resistant metastatic lung cancer. About the research overall: Tumor harvest preceded PD-1/PD-L1 blockade, followed by nivolumab treatment. A few tumors were EGFR-mutant and two were ALK-rearranged.

Looked up from germline, CDR1 is MNHEY and CDR2 is SMNVEV (reference sequence). The CDR3 extends over 14 amino acids. V was shortened by 4 bases and J by 2 bases, with 10 bases between the two germline ends. The libraries were made with immunoSEQ v3. The method was immunoSEQ multiplex PCR; TCRdb's version includes in-frame clones alone and lacks a portion of them. The data hold 57,000 or so clones, with around 86% observed a single time. The time point: pre-treatment sample, taken before nivolumab and TIL therapy. The J gene is TRBJ2-3, the V gene TRBV27; a possible D gene is TRBD2 (6 bases). The clonotype comes from a person aged 25 to 85 with non-small cell lung cancer. The sequences come from blood, collected at baseline. CDR3 sequence (DNA): TGTGCCAGCAGTTACACGGGGGTCACAGATACGCAGTATTTT. Protein: CASSYTGVTDTQYF.